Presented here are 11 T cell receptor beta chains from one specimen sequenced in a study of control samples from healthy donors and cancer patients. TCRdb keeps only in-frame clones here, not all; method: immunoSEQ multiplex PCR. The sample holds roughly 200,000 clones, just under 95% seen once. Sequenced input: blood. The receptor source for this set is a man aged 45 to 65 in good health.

CDR3 DNA sequence: TGTGCCAGCTCACCCCGACAAGCTAAAGACTATGGCTACACCTTC. The encoded protein is CASSPRQAKDYGYTF. The rearrangement joins TRBV18 to TRBJ1-2; D call uncertain. Germline V gene lookup returns CDR1 KGHSH and CDR2 LQKENI. The V end lost 3 bases, the J end lost 3 bases, and 14 bases lay between the germline ends. The CDR3 has 15 amino acids.

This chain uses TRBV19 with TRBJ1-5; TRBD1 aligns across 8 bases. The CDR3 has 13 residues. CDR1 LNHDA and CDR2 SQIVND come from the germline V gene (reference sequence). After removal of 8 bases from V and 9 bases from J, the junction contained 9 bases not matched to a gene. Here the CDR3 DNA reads TGTGCCAGTCGGGGACAGGCCTTTTTGCCCCAGCATTTT. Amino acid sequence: CASRGQAFLPQHF.

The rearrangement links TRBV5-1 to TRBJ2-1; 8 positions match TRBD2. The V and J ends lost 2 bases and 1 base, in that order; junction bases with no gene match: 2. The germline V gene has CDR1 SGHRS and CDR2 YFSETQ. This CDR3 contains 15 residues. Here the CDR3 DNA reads TGCGCCAGCAGCTTCGTAGCGGGGTCCTACAATGAGCAGTTCTTC. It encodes CASSFVAGSYNEQFF.

The CDR3 protein is CASSPDRGTDTQYF. In DNA form, the CDR3 reads TGTGCCAGCAGCCCGGACAGGGGCACAGATACGCAGTATTTT. V and J are TRBV7-2 and TRBJ2-3; 8 bases map to TRBD1. This CDR3 has 14 residues. Germline V gene data show CDR1 as SGHTA and CDR2 as FQGNSA. The junction had 2 bases not matched to a gene; V was cut back by 5 bases and J by 1 base.

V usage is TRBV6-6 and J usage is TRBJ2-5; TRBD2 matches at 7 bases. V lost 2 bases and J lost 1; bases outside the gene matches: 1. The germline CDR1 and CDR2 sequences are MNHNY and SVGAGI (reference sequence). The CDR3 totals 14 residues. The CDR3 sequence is CASSYGGVQETQYF. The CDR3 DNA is TGTGCCAGCAGTTACGGGGGGGTCCAAGAGACCCAGTACTTC.

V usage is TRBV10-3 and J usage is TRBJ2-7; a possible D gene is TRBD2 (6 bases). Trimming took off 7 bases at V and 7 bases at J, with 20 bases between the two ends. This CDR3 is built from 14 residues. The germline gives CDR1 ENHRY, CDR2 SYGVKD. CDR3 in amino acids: CAIKSSDGLLEQYF. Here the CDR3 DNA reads TGTGCCATCAAATCTAGCGATGGCCTACTGGAGCAGTACTTC.

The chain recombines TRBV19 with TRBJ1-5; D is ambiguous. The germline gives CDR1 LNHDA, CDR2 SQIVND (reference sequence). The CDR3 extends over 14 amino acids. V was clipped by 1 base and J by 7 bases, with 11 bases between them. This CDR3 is CASSIAVSGQPQHF. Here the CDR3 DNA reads TGTGCCAGTAGTATAGCGGTGAGCGGGCAGCCCCAGCATTTT.

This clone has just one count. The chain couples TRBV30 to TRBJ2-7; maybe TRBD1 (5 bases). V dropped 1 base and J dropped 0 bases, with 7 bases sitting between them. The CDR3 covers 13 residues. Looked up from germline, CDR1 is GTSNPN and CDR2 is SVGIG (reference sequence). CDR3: CAWSGQGSYEQYF. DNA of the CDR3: TGTGCCTGGAGTGGCCAGGGCTCCTACGAGCAGTACTTC.

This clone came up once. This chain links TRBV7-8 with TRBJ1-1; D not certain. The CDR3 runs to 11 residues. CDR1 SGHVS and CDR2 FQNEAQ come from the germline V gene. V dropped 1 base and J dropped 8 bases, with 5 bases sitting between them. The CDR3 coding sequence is TGTGCCAGCAGCTTAGAGGAGGAAGCTTTCTTT. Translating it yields CASSLEEEAFF.

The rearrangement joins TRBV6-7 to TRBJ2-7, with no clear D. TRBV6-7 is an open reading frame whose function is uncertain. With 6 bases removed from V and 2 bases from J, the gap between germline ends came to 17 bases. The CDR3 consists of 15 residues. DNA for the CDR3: TGTGCCAGCAGCTACAACCAGGCAGGTACCTACGAGCAGTACGTC. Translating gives CASSYNQAGTYEQYV.

This chain's CDR3 is CASSSTLGGELFF. The CDR3 DNA sequence: TGCGCCAGCAGCAGCACCTTGGGGGGGGAGCTGTTTTTT. The V gene is TRBV5-1, the J gene TRBJ2-2; D gene unclear. V lost 4 bases and J lost 8, with 12 bases in between. Germline assignment: CDR1 SGHRS and CDR2 YFSETQ. The CDR3 contains 13 residues.